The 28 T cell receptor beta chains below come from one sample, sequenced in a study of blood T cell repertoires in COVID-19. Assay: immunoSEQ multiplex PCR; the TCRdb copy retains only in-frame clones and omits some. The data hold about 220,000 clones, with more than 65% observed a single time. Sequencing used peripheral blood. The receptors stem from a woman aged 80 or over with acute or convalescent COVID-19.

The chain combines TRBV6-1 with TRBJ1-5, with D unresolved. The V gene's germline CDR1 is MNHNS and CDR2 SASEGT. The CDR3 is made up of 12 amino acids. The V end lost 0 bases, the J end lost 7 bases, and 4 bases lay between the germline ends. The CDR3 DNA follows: TGTGCCAGCAGTGAAGCGGAGCAGCCCCAGCATTTT. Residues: CASSEAEQPQHF.

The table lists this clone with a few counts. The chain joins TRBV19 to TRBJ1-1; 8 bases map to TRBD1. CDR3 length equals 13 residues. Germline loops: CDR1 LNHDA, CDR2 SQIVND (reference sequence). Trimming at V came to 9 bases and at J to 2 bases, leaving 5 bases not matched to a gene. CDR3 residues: CASSGQANTEAFF. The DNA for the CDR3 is TGTGCCAGCTCGGGACAGGCAAACACTGAAGCTTTCTTT.

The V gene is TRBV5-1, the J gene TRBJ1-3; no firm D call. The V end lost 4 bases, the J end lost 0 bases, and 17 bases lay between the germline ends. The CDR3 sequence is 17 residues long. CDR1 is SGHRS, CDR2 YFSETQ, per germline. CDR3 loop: CASSPGDAINSGNTIYF. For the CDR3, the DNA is TGCGCCAGCAGCCCGGGAGATGCCATTAACTCTGGAAACACCATATATTTT.

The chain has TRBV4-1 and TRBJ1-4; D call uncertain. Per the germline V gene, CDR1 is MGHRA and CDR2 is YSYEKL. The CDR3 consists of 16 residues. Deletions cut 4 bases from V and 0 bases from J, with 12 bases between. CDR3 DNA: TGCGCCAGCAGCCTCAGCGAGGCAGCAACTAATGAAAAACTGTTTTTT. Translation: CASSLSEAATNEKLFF.

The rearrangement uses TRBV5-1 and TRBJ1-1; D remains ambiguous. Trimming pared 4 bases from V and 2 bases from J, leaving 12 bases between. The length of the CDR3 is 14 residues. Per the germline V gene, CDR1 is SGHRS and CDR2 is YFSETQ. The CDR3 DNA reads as TGCGCCAGCAGCCCCCCCTCGGGAAACACTGAAGCTTTCTTT. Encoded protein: CASSPPSGNTEAFF.

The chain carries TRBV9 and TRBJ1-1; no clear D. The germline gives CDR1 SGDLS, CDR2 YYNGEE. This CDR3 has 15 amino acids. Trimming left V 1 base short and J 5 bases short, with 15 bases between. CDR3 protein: CASSVLSTAGTEAFF. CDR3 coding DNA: TGTGCCAGCAGCGTATTGAGCACGGCGGGTACTGAAGCTTTCTTT.

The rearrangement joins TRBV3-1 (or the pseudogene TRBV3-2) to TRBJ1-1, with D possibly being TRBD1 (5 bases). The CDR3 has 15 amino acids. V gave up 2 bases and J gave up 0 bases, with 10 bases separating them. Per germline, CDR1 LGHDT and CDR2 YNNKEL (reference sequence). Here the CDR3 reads CASSQLPGLNTEAFF. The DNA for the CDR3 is TGTGCCAGCAGCCAACTCCCAGGGCTGAACACTGAAGCTTTCTTT.

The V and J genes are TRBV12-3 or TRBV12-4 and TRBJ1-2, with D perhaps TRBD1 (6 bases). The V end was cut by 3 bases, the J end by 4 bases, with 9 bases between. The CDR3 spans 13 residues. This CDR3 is CASSFSGVYGYTF. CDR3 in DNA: TGTGCCAGCAGTTTCTCAGGGGTCTATGGCTACACCTTC.

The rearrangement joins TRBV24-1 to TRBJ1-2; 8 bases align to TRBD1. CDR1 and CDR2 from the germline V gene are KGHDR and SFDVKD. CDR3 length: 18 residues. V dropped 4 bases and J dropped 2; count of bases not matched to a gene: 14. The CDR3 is CATSEGTGGLLPNYGYTF. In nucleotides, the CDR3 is TGTGCCACCAGTGAGGGAACAGGGGGACTTCTACCAAACTATGGCTACACCTTC.

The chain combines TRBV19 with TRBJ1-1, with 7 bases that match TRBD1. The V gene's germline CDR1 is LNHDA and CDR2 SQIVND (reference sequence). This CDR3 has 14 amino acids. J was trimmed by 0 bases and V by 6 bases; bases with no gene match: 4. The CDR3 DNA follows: TGTGCCAGTAGACCGGGACAGCTGAACACTGAAGCTTTCTTT. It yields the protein CASRPGQLNTEAFF.

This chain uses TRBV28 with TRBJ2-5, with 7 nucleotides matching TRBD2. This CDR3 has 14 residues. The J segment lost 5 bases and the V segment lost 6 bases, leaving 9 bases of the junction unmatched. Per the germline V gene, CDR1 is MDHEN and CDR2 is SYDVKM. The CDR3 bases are TGTGCCAGCAGGGCGCCCGGGGAGGGGGAGACCCAGTACTTC. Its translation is CASRAPGEGETQYF.

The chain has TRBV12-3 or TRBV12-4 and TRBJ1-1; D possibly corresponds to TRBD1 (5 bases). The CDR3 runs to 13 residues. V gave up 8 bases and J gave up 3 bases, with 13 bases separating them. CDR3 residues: CASRDSYDTEAFF. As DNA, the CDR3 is TGTGCCAGCCGGGACTCATACGACACTGAAGCTTTCTTT.

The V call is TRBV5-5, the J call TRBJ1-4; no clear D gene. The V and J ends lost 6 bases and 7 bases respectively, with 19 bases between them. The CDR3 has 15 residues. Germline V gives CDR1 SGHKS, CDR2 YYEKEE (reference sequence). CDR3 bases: TGTGCCAGCACTCTCAGTTGGCGGGAGGGTGAAAAACTGTTTTTT. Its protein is CASTLSWREGEKLFF.

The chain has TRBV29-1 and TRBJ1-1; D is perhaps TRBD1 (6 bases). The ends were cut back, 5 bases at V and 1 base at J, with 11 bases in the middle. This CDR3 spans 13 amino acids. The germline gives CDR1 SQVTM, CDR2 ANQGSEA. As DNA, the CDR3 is TGCAGCGTTACCATACAGGGGAACACTGAAGCTTTCTTT. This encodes CSVTIQGNTEAFF.

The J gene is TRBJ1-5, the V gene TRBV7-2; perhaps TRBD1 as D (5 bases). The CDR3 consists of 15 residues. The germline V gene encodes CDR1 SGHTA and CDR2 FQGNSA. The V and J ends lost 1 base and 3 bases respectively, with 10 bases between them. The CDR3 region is CASSLDAGLNQPQHF. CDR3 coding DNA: TGTGCCAGCAGCTTAGATGCGGGGCTCAATCAGCCCCAGCATTTT.

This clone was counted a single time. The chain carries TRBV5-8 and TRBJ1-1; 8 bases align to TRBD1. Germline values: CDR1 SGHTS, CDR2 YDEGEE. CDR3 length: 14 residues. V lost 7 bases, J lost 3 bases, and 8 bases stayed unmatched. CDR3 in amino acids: CASGVRGRDTEAFF. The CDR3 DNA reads TGTGCCAGCGGAGTCAGGGGGCGAGACACTGAAGCTTTCTTT. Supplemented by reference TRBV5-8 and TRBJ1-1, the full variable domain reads EAGVTQSPTHLIKTRGQQATLRCSPISGHTSVYWYQQALGLGLQFLLWYDEGEERNRGNFPPRFSGRQFPNYSSELNVNALELEDSALYLCASGVRGRDTEAFFGQGTRLTVV.

The CDR3, as DNA: TGTGCCAGCAGGGCGGGACAGACTAATTCACCCCTCCACTTT. This codes for CASRAGQTNSPLHF. The V gene is TRBV9, the J gene TRBJ1-6, with TRBD1 identical over 7 bases. From germline, CDR1 is SGDLS and CDR2 YYNGEE. The V gene end was trimmed by 5 bases and the J gene end by 6 bases; junction bases not matched to a gene: 5. There are 14 residues in the CDR3. The full variable domain, in which reference TRBV9 and TRBJ1-6 provide the parts outside the CDR3, is DSGVTQTPKHLITATGQRVTLRCSPRSGDLSVYWYQQSLDQGLQFLIQYYNGEERAKGNILERFSAQQFPDLHSELNLSSLELGDSALYFCASRAGQTNSPLHFGNGTRLTVT.

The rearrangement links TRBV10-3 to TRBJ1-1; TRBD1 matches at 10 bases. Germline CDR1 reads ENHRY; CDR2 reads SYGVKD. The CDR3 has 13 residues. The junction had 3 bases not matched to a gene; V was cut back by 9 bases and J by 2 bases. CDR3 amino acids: CAIGQGENTEAFF. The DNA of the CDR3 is TGTGCCATTGGACAGGGGGAAAACACTGAAGCTTTCTTT.

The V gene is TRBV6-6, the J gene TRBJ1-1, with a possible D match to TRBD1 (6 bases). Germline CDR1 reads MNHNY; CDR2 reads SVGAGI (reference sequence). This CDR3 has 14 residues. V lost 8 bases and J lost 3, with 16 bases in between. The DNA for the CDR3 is TGTGCCAGCCTCAACAGGGCCGTAGACACTGAAGCTTTCTTT. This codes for CASLNRAVDTEAFF.

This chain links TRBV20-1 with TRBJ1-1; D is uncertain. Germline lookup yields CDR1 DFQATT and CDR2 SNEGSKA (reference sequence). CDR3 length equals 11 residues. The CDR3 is CIEPGAQHAFF. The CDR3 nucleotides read TGCATCGAACCGGGAGCCCAGCATGCTTTCTTT.

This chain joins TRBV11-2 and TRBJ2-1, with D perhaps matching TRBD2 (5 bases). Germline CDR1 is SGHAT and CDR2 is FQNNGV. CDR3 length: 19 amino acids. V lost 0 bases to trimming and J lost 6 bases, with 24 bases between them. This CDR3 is CASSLDTTISAALSNEQFF. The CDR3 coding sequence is TGTGCCAGCAGCTTAGATACGACCATTAGCGCAGCACTCTCCAATGAGCAGTTCTTC.

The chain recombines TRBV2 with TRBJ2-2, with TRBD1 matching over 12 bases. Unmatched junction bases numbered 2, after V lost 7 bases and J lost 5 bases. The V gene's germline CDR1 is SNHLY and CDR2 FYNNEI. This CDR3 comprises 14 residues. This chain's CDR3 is CASTGQGATGELFF. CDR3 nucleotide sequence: TGTGCCAGCACGGGACAGGGGGCAACCGGGGAGCTGTTTTTT.

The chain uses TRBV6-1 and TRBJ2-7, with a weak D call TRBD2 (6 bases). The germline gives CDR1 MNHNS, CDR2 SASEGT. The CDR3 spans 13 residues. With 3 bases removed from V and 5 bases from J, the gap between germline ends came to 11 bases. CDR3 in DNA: TGTGCCAGCAGTGAGCCGGGGAGGCACGAGCAGTACTTC. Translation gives CASSEPGRHEQYF.

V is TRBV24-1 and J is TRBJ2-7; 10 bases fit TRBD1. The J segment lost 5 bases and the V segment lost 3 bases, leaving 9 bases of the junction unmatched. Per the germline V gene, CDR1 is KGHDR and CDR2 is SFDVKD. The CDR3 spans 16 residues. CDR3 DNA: TGTGCCACCAGTGATCCTAACCGGGACAGGGGCGACGAGCAGTACTTC. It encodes CATSDPNRDRGDEQYF.

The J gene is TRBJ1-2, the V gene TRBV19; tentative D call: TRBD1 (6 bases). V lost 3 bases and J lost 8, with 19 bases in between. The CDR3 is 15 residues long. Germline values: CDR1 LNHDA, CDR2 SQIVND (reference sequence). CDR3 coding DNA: TGTGCCAGTAGTATCTTCGGGACATCGGATCGGGGCTACACCTTC. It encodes CASSIFGTSDRGYTF.

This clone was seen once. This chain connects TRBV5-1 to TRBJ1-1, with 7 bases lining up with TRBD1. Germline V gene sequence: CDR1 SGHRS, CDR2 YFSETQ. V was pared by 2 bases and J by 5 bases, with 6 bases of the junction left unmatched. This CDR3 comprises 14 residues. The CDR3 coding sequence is TGCGCCAGCAGCTTAGACAGGGTCCCAACTGAAGCTTTCTTT. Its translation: CASSLDRVPTEAFF.

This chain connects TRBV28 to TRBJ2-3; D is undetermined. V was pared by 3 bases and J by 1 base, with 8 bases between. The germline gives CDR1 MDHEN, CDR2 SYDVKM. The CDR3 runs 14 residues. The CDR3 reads CASSFPGGTDTQYF. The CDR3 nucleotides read TGTGCCAGCAGTTTCCCGGGTGGCACAGATACGCAGTATTTT.

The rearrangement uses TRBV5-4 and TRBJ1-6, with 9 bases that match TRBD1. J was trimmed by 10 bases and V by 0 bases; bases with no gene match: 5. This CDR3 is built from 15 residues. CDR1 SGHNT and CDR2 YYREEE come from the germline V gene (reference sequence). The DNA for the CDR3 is TGTGCCAGCAGCTTGGAAGGACAGGGGAAGTCACCCCTCCACTTT. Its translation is CASSLEGQGKSPLHF.